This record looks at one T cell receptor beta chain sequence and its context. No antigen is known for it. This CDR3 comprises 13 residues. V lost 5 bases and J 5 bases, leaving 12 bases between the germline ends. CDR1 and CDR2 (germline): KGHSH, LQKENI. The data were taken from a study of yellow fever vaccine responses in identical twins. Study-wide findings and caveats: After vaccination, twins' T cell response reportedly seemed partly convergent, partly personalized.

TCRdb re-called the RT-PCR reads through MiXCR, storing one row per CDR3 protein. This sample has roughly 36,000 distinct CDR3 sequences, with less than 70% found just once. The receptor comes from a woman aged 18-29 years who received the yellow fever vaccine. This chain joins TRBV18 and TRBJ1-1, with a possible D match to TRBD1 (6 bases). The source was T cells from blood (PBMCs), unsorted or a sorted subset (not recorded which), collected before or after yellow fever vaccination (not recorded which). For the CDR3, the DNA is TGTGCCAGCTCATACCCAGGGGAAACTGAAGCTTTCTTT. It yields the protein CASSYPGETEAFF.